The 29 T cell receptor beta chains below all came from one sample that was sequenced in a study of blood T cell repertoires in COVID-19. Libraries were prepared by immunoSEQ multiplex PCR; TCRdb keeps only in-frame clonotypes and omits some of them. The sample yields about 140,000 clones, just over 85% seen once. The specimen was peripheral blood. The source of these receptors is an older woman with acute or convalescent COVID-19.

This clone was seen just once. The chain joins TRBV27 to TRBJ1-6; 7 bases are a match to TRBD1. The J segment lost 8 bases and the V segment lost 3 bases, leaving 4 bases of the junction unmatched. The CDR3 covers 14 residues. Germline loops: CDR1 MNHEY, CDR2 SMNVEV (reference sequence). This chain's CDR3 is CASSLEGQYSPLHF. CDR3 coding DNA: TGTGCCAGCAGTTTGGAGGGACAGTATTCACCCCTCCACTTT.

This chain uses TRBV4-2 with TRBJ2-1; D perhaps matches TRBD1 (6 bases). In germline, CDR1 is LGHNA, CDR2 YNFKEQ. V was pared by 0 bases and J by 6 bases, with 18 bases between. There are 17 residues in the CDR3. The CDR3 is CASSQERTAALRNEQFF. For the CDR3, the DNA is TGTGCCAGCAGCCAAGAAAGGACAGCAGCTCTCCGCAATGAGCAGTTCTTC.

This clone was observed a handful of times. The chain employs TRBV7-2 and TRBJ2-5; 8 nucleotides agree with TRBD2. J gave up 5 bases and V 4 bases, and 9 bases lay outside the gene matches. Germline V gene sequence: CDR1 SGHTA, CDR2 FQGNSA. CDR3 length: 15 amino acids. CDR3 sequence: CASSYPQRGRETQYF. The CDR3 coding sequence is TGTGCCAGCAGCTACCCCCAGCGGGGGAGGGAGACCCAGTACTTC.

The gene calls are TRBV20-1 and TRBJ2-1; TRBD2 is a possible D gene (6 bases). The germline CDR1 and CDR2 sequences are DFQATT and SNEGSKA (reference sequence). The CDR3 loop spans 11 amino acids. The V and J ends lost 4 bases and 11 bases respectively, with 12 bases between them. CDR3 region: CSATPGRQQFF. DNA of the CDR3: TGCAGTGCTACTCCTGGGAGGCAGCAGTTCTTC.

This chain joins TRBV19 and TRBJ1-2; no firm D call. The germline V and J ends were trimmed by 7 bases and 5 bases, with 14 bases remaining between them. The CDR3 has 13 residues. Germline lookup yields CDR1 LNHDA and CDR2 SQIVND (reference sequence). The CDR3 region has the DNA TGTGCCAGTATGCGGGGTGGGAGTTATGGCTACACCTTC. This translates into CASMRGGSYGYTF.

V and J are TRBV30 and TRBJ1-4, with a possible D match to TRBD1 (5 bases). Looked up from germline, CDR1 is GTSNPN and CDR2 is SVGIG (reference sequence). The CDR3 covers 18 residues. The V and J ends lost 0 bases and 2 bases respectively, with 19 bases between them. CDR3 sequence: CAWSVSLGGFGTNEKLFF. CDR3 coding DNA: TGTGCCTGGAGTGTTTCATTGGGGGGTTTTGGTACTAATGAAAAACTGTTTTTT.

The gene calls are TRBV13 and TRBJ1-1; 8 bases are a match to TRBD1. Germline V lookup: CDR1 PRHDT, CDR2 FYEKMQ (reference sequence). The CDR3 has 16 amino acids. The junction had 11 bases not matched to a gene; V was cut back by 6 bases and J by 2 bases. The CDR3 nucleotides read TGTGCCAGCAGAATAGACAGGGGCAACCTTAACACTGAAGCTTTCTTT. Translated: CASRIDRGNLNTEAFF.

The chain has TRBV5-1 and TRBJ2-6; 7 bases are shared with TRBD1. With 4 bases clipped from V and 2 bases from J, the junction kept 18 bases outside the gene matches. This CDR3 spans 20 amino acids. Per germline, CDR1 SGHRS and CDR2 YFSETQ. The CDR3 protein is CASSLESATGVVAGANVLTF. The CDR3 DNA reads TGCGCCAGCAGCCTGGAGTCGGCTACAGGGGTGGTGGCTGGGGCCAACGTCCTGACTTTC.

This chain joins TRBV3-1 (or the pseudogene TRBV3-2) and TRBJ2-7; D is possibly TRBD1 (5 bases). Trimming pared 1 base from V and 5 bases from J, leaving 15 bases between. Looked up from germline, CDR1 is LGHDT and CDR2 is YNNKEL (reference sequence). The CDR3 has 15 residues. The CDR3, as DNA: TGTGCCAGCAGCCAAGGCAGAGCTAGGGGCGACGAGCAGTACTTC. This codes for CASSQGRARGDEQYF.

J is TRBJ1-1 and V is TRBV21-1. TRBV21-1 is listed as a pseudogene. This CDR3 contains 20 residues. Written as DNA, the CDR3 is TGTGCCAGCAGCAACCCTCAAAGGCGGGTTCTTGTGTGGGGGAACACTGAAGCTTTCTTT. Protein: CASSNPQRRVLVWGNTEAFF.

The chain combines TRBV24-1 with TRBJ2-2; 10 positions match TRBD2. The germline CDR1 and CDR2 sequences are KGHDR and SFDVKD. The CDR3 length is 20 residues. V shed 3 bases and J 3 bases; nucleotides not matched to a gene: 15. The CDR3 loop is CATSDPLALAGELDTGELFF. The CDR3 region has the DNA TGTGCCACCAGTGATCCGCTGGCTCTAGCGGGGGAATTGGACACCGGGGAGCTGTTTTTT.

The gene calls are TRBV30 and TRBJ1-1; weak D call: TRBD1 (6 bases). The germline V gene has CDR1 GTSNPN and CDR2 SVGIG (reference sequence). V was clipped by 0 bases and J by 4 bases, with 15 bases between them. This CDR3 contains 15 residues. CDR3 protein: CAWSVTRGGGTEAFF. In nucleotides, the CDR3 is TGTGCCTGGAGTGTTACCAGGGGAGGGGGCACTGAAGCTTTCTTT.

The chain joins TRBV27 to TRBJ2-2, with 8 bases fitting TRBD1. Germline CDR1 MNHEY, CDR2 SMNVEV (reference sequence). The V segment lost 1 base and the J segment 14 bases; nucleotides outside the gene matches: 15. This CDR3 comprises 16 residues. CDR3 bases: TGTGCCAGCAGTTTATTACCAGGGGGCCGGAAGTCGGGACTGTTTTTT. Residues: CASSLLPGGRKSGLFF.

This clone has only one observation. V usage is TRBV13 and J usage is TRBJ1-1; TRBD1 matches at 8 bases. From germline, CDR1 is PRHDT and CDR2 FYEKMQ (reference sequence). The CDR3 has 14 residues. With V trimmed by 5 bases and J by 5 bases, 7 bases remained unmatched. Here the CDR3 reads CASSTGTGGTEAFF. CDR3 coding DNA: TGTGCCAGCAGCACAGGGACAGGCGGAACTGAAGCTTTCTTT.

A word on this clone: The junction departs from the called germline gene at one end, perhaps through a read error. The chain links TRBV7-7 to TRBJ2-5; 7 nucleotides align to TRBD1. The length of the CDR3 is 16 residues. Germline lookup yields CDR1 SSHAT and CDR2 FNYEAQ (reference sequence). The CDR3 bases are TGTGCTAGCAGCCCCTCTTCCGGGACAGCCCAAGAGACCCAGTACTTC. It codes for CASSPSSGTAQETQYF.

The chain uses TRBV3-1 (or the pseudogene TRBV3-2) and TRBJ2-1; 9 nucleotides align to TRBD1. The CDR3 is made up of 14 amino acids. The V gene end was trimmed by 4 bases and the J gene end by 7 bases; junction bases not matched to a gene: 5. The germline gives CDR1 LGHDT, CDR2 YNNKEL (reference sequence). For the CDR3, the DNA is TGTGCCAGCAGCCTCCGGGACAGGGAGAATGAGCAGTTCTTC. Protein product: CASSLRDRENEQFF.

V is TRBV19 and J is TRBJ2-1, with 11 positions matching TRBD2. This CDR3 spans 15 amino acids. Germline V lookup: CDR1 LNHDA, CDR2 SQIVND (reference sequence). The ends lost 2 bases at V and 7 bases at J; junction bases unmatched: 4. As DNA, the CDR3 is TGTGCCAGTAGTATACCGACTAGCGGGGTGAATGAGCAGTTCTTC. Protein sequence: CASSIPTSGVNEQFF.

The chain is built from TRBV27 and TRBJ2-1; 7 bases map to TRBD1. After removal of 2 bases from V and 9 bases from J, the junction contained 7 bases not matched to a gene. The CDR3 contains 14 residues. The germline V gene encodes CDR1 MNHEY and CDR2 SMNVEV (reference sequence). The CDR3 is CASSLRGLAGEQFF. CDR3 in DNA: TGTGCCAGCAGTTTAAGGGGGCTAGCAGGTGAGCAGTTCTTC.

The chain has TRBV25-1 and TRBJ2-7; 8 positions match TRBD2. This CDR3 spans 13 amino acids. Germline V CDR1 and CDR2: MGHDK, SYGVNS. Germline trimming cut 10 bases from V and 0 bases from J; bases unmatched to any gene: 5. As DNA, the CDR3 is TGTGCCATCCCAAGCGGGGGCTCCTACGAGCAGTACTTC. Its protein is CAIPSGGSYEQYF.

This rearrangement joins TRBV19 to TRBJ2-3; 13 bases map to TRBD2. The CDR3 covers 16 residues. Trimming removed 3 bases from V and 6 bases from J; junction bases left unmatched: 6. CDR1 is LNHDA, CDR2 SQIVND, per germline (reference sequence). The CDR3, as DNA: TGTGCCAGTAGTATGGGACTAGCGGGGCCCGTGGATACGCAGTATTTT. Translated, it gives CASSMGLAGPVDTQYF.

The chain links TRBV3-1 (or the pseudogene TRBV3-2) to TRBJ1-2; the match to TRBD1 covers 9 bases. The CDR3 sequence is 16 residues long. From germline, CDR1 is LGHDT and CDR2 YNNKEL (reference sequence). Trimming cost V 5 bases and J 6 bases; bases outside gene matches: 13. The DNA of the CDR3 is TGTGCCAGCAGCTATATCGCCCGGGACAGGGTGAATGGCTACACCTTC. Translating gives CASSYIARDRVNGYTF.

This sequence joins TRBV15 and TRBJ2-3; 10 bases are a match to TRBD2. The CDR3 totals 18 residues. The trim removed 1 base at V and 1 base at J, leaving 8 bases unmatched. Germline V lookup: CDR1 LNHNV, CDR2 YYDKDF (reference sequence). The CDR3 coding sequence is TGTGCCACCAGCAGAGCAGCGGGGGGGCCCATTGGCACAGATACGCAGTATTTT. This gives the protein CATSRAAGGPIGTDTQYF.

This clone showed up just once. CDR3 protein: CASSKTQGGNEQFF. For the CDR3, the DNA is TGTGCCAGCAGCAAAACACAGGGGGGGAATGAGCAGTTCTTC. The chain uses TRBV7-3 and TRBJ2-1, with D possibly TRBD1 on 8 matching bases. Germline-derived CDR1 and CDR2 are SGHTA and FQGTGA. V lost 5 bases and J lost 7, with 15 bases in between. The CDR3 is 14 amino acids.

In DNA form, the CDR3 reads TGTGCCAGCATAGGGACAGGACGAAACACCATATATTTT. It yields the protein CASIGTGRNTIYF. The chain has TRBV6-6 and TRBJ1-3, with 8 bases aligning to TRBD1. The V segment lost 7 bases and the J segment 5 bases; nucleotides outside the gene matches: 4. Germline V gene lookup returns CDR1 MNHNY and CDR2 SVGAGI (reference sequence). The CDR3 extends over 13 amino acids.

This chain links TRBV18 with TRBJ1-6; 10 positions agree with TRBD1. CDR3 length: 15 amino acids. Per the germline V gene, CDR1 is KGHSH and CDR2 is LQKENI. V gave up 2 bases and J gave up 12 bases; unmatched junction bases: 7. The CDR3 here is CASSPATGGWQPLHF. The CDR3 DNA sequence: TGTGCCAGCTCACCAGCGACAGGGGGCTGGCAACCCCTCCACTTT.

This clone occurred a few times. The rearrangement joins TRBV27 to TRBJ2-7; 10 bases match TRBD1. CDR3 length: 16 residues. The V gene end was trimmed by 3 bases and the J gene end by 3 bases; junction bases not matched to a gene: 8. CDR1 MNHEY and CDR2 SMNVEV come from the germline V gene (reference sequence). The DNA for the CDR3 is TGTGCCAGCAGTTTCAGTGGGGACAGGGGCTTCTACGAGCAGTACTTC. It is translated as CASSFSGDRGFYEQYF.

The genes are TRBV30 and TRBJ2-7, with D perhaps matching TRBD1 (6 bases). Germline values: CDR1 GTSNPN, CDR2 SVGIG (reference sequence). The CDR3 runs to 13 residues. Trimming took off 5 bases at V and 2 bases at J, with 13 bases between the two ends. As DNA, the CDR3 is TGTGCCTGGGGCTGGGGGCAGACCTACGAGCAGTACTTC. This sequence encodes CAWGWGQTYEQYF.

This sequence joins TRBV19 and TRBJ1-6; 7 positions match TRBD1. CDR3 length: 18 residues. CDR1 and CDR2 from the germline V gene are LNHDA and SQIVND (reference sequence). V lost 6 bases, J lost 7 bases, and 18 bases stayed unmatched. CDR3 residues: CASRPGVDRPRINSPLHF. The CDR3 nucleotides read TGTGCCAGTAGACCTGGGGTGGACAGGCCCAGGATAAATTCACCCCTCCACTTT.

V and J are TRBV11-2 and TRBJ2-2; TRBD2 agrees at 10 bases. CDR3 length: 16 amino acids. The V gene end was trimmed by 4 bases and the J gene end by 7 bases; junction bases not matched to a gene: 9. The germline CDR1 and CDR2 sequences are SGHAT and FQNNGV. CDR3 bases: TGTGCCAGCAGCTCCCCTGGCCAGCGGGGGGGCGGGGAGCTGTTTTTT. Amino acids: CASSSPGQRGGGELFF.